This is a list of T cell receptor beta chains from one sample in a study of early T cells in non-severe SARS-CoV-2 infection. TCRdb recomputed calls from the 5' RACE reads with MiXCR, one row per CDR3 protein. This table holds roughly 50,000 distinct CDR3 sequences, 8% to 10% found once. The material sequenced was whole blood. The receptors come from an adult who was a healthcare worker with PCR-confirmed SARS-CoV-2 infection or an uninfected control (not recorded which). The CDR3 runs from the conserved cysteine through the conserved F or W. A D gene is named only where the DNA matches it firmly. A row's size may be missing; if present it is once, few, many or a size class.

clone size	D gene	V gene	J gene	CDR3 protein	CDR3 DNA
many	TRBD1	TRBV4-1	TRBJ1-2	CASSQAPGQPNYGYTF	TGCGCCAGCAGCCAAGCGCCGGGACAGCCTAACTATGGCTACACCTTC
NA	NA	TRBV28	TRBJ2-4	CASSWEAKNIQYF	TGTGCCAGCAGTTGGGAAGCCAAAAACATTCAGTACTTC
many	TRBD2	TRBV20-1	TRBJ2-7	CSARLAGGDEQYF	TGCAGTGCTAGACTAGCGGGAGGCGACGAGCAGTACTTC
NA	NA	TRBV20-1	TRBJ2-2	CSARKRRTGELFF	TGCAGTGCCAGGAAGCGTCGCACCGGGGAGCTGTTTTTT
many	NA	TRBV28	TRBJ2-7	CASSVGGGYEQYF	TGTGCCAGCAGCGTCGGCGGAGGCTACGAGCAGTACTTC
NA	TRBD2	TRBV11-2	TRBJ2-7	CASSLEEREGREQYF	TGTGCCAGCAGCTTAGAGGAGCGGGAGGGCCGGGAGCAGTACTTC
medium-sized	NA	TRBV11-2	TRBJ2-5	CASSLDWFSRETQYF	TGTGCCAGCAGCTTAGATTGGTTTTCCCGAGAGACCCAGTACTTC
many	TRBD1	TRBV6-5	TRBJ2-7	CASRPTGFSYEQYF	TGTGCCAGCAGACCGACAGGGTTCTCCTACGAGCAGTACTTC
few	NA	TRBV18	TRBJ1-4	CASSDFEEKLFF	TGTGCCAGCTCAGACTTCGAAGAAAAACTGTTTTTT
many	NA	TRBV29-1	TRBJ2-5	CSAEGQFQETQYF	TGCAGCGCCGAAGGACAGTTCCAAGAGACCCAGTACTTC
few	NA	TRBV4-1	TRBJ2-1	CASSPTDPYNEQFF	TGCGCCAGCAGCCCCACAGATCCCTACAATGAGCAGTTCTTC
NA	NA	TRBV5-1	TRBJ1-2	CASSEGTARYGYTF	TGCGCCAGCAGCGAGGGGACGGCGAGATATGGCTACACCTTC
many	NA	TRBV18	TRBJ2-7	CASSPRDYEQYF	TGTGCCAGCTCACCACGTGATTACGAGCAGTACTTC
NA	TRBD2	TRBV6-5	TRBJ2-2	CASSYSLRGGQGTGELFF	TGTGCCAGCAGTTACTCCCTGCGGGGGGGCCAGGGCACCGGGGAGCTGTTTTTT
many	NA	TRBV7-2	TRBJ2-5	CASSLADYEIYF	TGTGCCAGCAGCTTAGCGGACTATGAGATTTACTTC
few	NA	TRBV12-3/TRBV12-4	TRBJ2-7	CASSLREQYF	TGTGCCAGCAGTTTGCGAGAGCAGTACTTC
NA	TRBD1	TRBV5-1	TRBJ2-1	CASSLGTGNEQFF	TGCGCCAGCAGCTTGGGGACAGGGAATGAGCAGTTCTTC
NA	NA	TRBV29-1	TRBJ2-1	CSAQTSLNEQFF	TGCAGCGCTCAGACTAGTCTCAATGAGCAGTTCTTC
few	TRBD2	TRBV28	TRBJ2-2	CASSLGGSVRTGELFF	TGTGCCAGCAGTTTGGGCGGGAGTGTTAGAACCGGGGAGCTGTTTTTT
many	TRBD2	TRBV20-1	TRBJ2-7	CSASGRTSGYEQYF	TGCAGTGCTAGTGGGAGGACTAGCGGTTACGAGCAGTACTTC
NA	TRBD2	TRBV6-6	TRBJ2-7	CASSYIRGGLAGYYEQYF	TGTGCCAGCAGTTATATCCGTGGGGGACTAGCGGGATATTACGAGCAGTACTTC
NA	NA	TRBV7-9	TRBJ1-4	CASSTLEGRTNEKLFF	TGTGCCAGCAGCACTCTCGAGGGGCGGACTAATGAAAAACTGTTTTTT
many	NA	TRBV19	TRBJ2-3	CASGPGGDTQYF	TGTGCCAGTGGGCCCGGGGGAGATACGCAGTATTTT
many	NA	TRBV12-3/TRBV12-4	TRBJ1-2	CASSLEQYYGYTF	TGTGCCAGCAGTTTAGAACAGTACTATGGCTACACCTTC
NA	NA	TRBV12-3/TRBV12-4	TRBJ2-2	CASSSKSRNTGELFF	TGTGCCAGCAGTTCCAAATCAAGGAACACCGGGGAGCTGTTTTTT
NA	NA	TRBV11-3	TRBJ2-2	CASTGEDTGELFF	TGTGCCAGTACAGGGGAGGACACCGGGGAGCTGTTTTTT
few	NA	TRBV28	TRBJ2-7	CASARISYEQYF	TGTGCCAGCGCTAGGATCTCCTACGAGCAGTACTTC
NA	NA	TRBV6-2/TRBV6-3	TRBJ2-4	CASEGRKNIQYF	TGTGCCAGCGAGGGGCGGAAAAACATTCAGTACTTC
few	TRBD2	TRBV7-2	TRBJ2-3	CASSSGGLAGTDTQYF	TGTGCCAGCAGCTCAGGGGGACTAGCCGGTACAGATACGCAGTATTTT
many	NA	TRBV5-1	TRBJ1-5	CASSLDGQRNQPQHF	TGCGCCAGCAGCTTGGACGGTCAGCGAAATCAGCCCCAGCATTTT
NA	NA	TRBV18	TRBJ2-2	CASSHMTDRTELFF	TGTGCCAGCTCACACATGACTGATCGAACTGAGCTGTTTTTT
many	TRBD2	TRBV10-2	TRBJ2-3	CASSLPSRLAGGRVDTQYF	TGCGCCAGCAGTCTTCCATCTCGACTAGCGGGGGGCCGGGTGGATACGCAGTATTTT
NA	NA	TRBV20-1	TRBJ2-7	CSAGSGHEQYF	TGCAGTGCGGGGAGTGGACACGAGCAGTACTTC
NA	TRBD2	TRBV20-1	TRBJ2-3	CSASKLSGATDTQYF	TGCAGTGCCAGCAAATTAAGCGGGGCCACAGATACGCAGTATTTT
NA	TRBD2	TRBV3-1	TRBJ2-3	CASSQDLAGSSADTQYF	TGTGCCAGCAGCCAAGACCTAGCGGGGTCTAGCGCAGATACGCAGTATTTT
NA	NA	TRBV4-1	TRBJ1-5	CASSQDPAGTVNQPQHF	TGCGCCAGCAGCCAAGATCCAGCCGGGACGGTAAATCAGCCCCAGCATTTT
NA	NA	TRBV12-5	TRBJ1-6	CASGLVMSQYNNSPLHF	TGTGCTAGTGGTTTGGTAATGTCCCAATATAATAATTCACCCCTCCACTTT
NA	NA	TRBV6-5	TRBJ2-3	CASSYVPALATDTQYF	TGTGCCAGCAGTTACGTTCCAGCCCTGGCCACAGATACGCAGTATTTT
NA	TRBD2	TRBV9	TRBJ2-3	CASSKAGGPGTQYF	TGTGCCAGCAGCAAAGCGGGAGGGCCTGGTACGCAGTATTTT
NA	TRBD1	TRBV30	TRBJ1-1	CAIRQGTTEAFF	TGTGCAATACGACAGGGGACGACTGAAGCTTTCTTT
many	TRBD2	TRBV20-1	TRBJ2-3	CSATSFLAGGDTQYF	TGCAGTGCAACCTCGTTTCTAGCGGGAGGAGATACGCAGTATTTT
NA	NA	TRBV18	TRBJ2-7	CASSPAASYEQYF	TGTGCCAGCTCACCGGCTGCCTCCTACGAGCAGTACTTC
many	TRBD1	TRBV28	TRBJ2-7	CASSLLRDRPEQYF	TGTGCCAGCAGTTTACTCCGGGACAGACCCGAGCAGTACTTC
NA	NA	TRBV7-9	TRBJ2-3	CASRLGAGTDTQYF	TGTGCCAGCCGCCTTGGGGCGGGTACAGATACGCAGTATTTT
many	TRBD2	TRBV11-2	TRBJ2-7	CASSSSGTSGTYEQYF	TGTGCCAGCAGCAGCTCCGGGACTAGCGGAACCTACGAGCAGTACTTC
many	NA	TRBV29-1	TRBJ2-5	CSVGQRQETQYF	TGCAGCGTTGGTCAGCGGCAAGAGACCCAGTACTTC
few	TRBD2	TRBV19	TRBJ2-3	CASSRLAGGMFTDTQYF	TGTGCCAGCTCGCGACTAGCGGGAGGAATGTTCACAGATACGCAGTATTTT
many	NA	TRBV19	TRBJ2-2	CASSMYSSTGELFF	TGTGCCAGTAGTATGTATAGTAGCACCGGGGAGCTGTTTTTT
NA	NA	TRBV6-5	TRBJ2-2	CASSYLRGQLFF	TGTGCCAGCAGTTACCTCCGAGGGCAGCTGTTTTTT
few	NA	TRBV5-1	TRBJ2-3	CASSLAPIDQPSDTQYF	TGCGCCAGCAGCTTGGCACCTATAGACCAGCCTTCCGATACGCAGTATTTT
few	NA	TRBV11-2	TRBJ2-1	CASSAARSYNEQFF	TGTGCCAGCAGCGCCGCTAGGTCCTACAATGAGCAGTTCTTC
many	NA	TRBV20-1	TRBJ2-2	CSAGDSRRQTGELFF	TGCAGTGCCGGAGACAGCCGCCGACAGACCGGGGAGCTGTTTTTT